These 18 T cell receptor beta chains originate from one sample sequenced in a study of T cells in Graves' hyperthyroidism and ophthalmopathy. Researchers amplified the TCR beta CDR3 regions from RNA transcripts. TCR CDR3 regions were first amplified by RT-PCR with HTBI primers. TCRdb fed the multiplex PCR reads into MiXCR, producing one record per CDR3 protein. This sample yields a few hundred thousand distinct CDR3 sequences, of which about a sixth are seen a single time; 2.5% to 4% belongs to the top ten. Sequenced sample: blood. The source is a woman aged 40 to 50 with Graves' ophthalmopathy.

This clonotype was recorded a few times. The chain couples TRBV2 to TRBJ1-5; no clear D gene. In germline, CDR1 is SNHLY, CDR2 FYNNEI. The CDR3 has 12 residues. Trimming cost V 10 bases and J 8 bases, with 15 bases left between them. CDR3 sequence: CANDTTREPQHF. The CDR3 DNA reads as TGTGCCAACGATACGACGAGGGAGCCCCAGCATTTT. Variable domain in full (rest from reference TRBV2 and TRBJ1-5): EPEVTQTPSHQVTQMGQEVILRCVPISNHLYFYWYRQILGQKVEFLVSFYNNEISEKSEIFDDQFSVERPDGSNFTLKIRSTKLEDSAMYFCANDTTREPQHFGDGTRLSIL.

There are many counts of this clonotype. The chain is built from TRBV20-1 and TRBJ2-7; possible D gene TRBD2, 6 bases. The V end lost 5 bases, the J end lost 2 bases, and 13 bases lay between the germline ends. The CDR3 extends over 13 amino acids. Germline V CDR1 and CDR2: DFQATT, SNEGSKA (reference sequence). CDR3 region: CSAFSGDPYEQYF. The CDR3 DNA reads TGCAGTGCTTTTAGCGGAGACCCCTACGAGCAGTACTTC.

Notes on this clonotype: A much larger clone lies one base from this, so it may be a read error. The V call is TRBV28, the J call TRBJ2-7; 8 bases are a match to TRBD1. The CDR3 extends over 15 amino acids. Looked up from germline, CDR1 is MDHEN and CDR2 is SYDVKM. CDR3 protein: CVSSPSTGDSYEQYF. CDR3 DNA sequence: TGTGTCAGCAGCCCTTCGACAGGGGACTCCTACGAGCAGTACTTC.

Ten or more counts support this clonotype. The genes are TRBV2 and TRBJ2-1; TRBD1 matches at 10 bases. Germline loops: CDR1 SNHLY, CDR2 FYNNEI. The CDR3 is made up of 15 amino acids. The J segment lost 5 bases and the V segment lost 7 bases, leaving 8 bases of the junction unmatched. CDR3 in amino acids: CASIGTGATNNEQFF. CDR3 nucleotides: TGTGCCAGCATTGGGACAGGGGCGACCAACAATGAGCAGTTCTTC.

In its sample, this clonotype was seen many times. CDR3 amino acids: CAWSVGQGADNEQFF. The CDR3 region has the DNA TGTGCCTGGAGTGTCGGTCAGGGGGCCGACAATGAGCAGTTCTTC. The chain employs TRBV30 and TRBJ2-1, with 8 bases that match TRBD1. The germline V gene encodes CDR1 GTSNPN and CDR2 SVGIG (reference sequence). Germline trimming cut 0 bases from V and 5 bases from J; bases unmatched to any gene: 6. CDR3 length: 15 amino acids.

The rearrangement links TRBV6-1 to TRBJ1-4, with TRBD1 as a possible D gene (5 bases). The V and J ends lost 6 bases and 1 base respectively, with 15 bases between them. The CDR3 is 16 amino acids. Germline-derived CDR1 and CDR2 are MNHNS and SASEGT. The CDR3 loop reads CASSGDGGRTNEKLFF. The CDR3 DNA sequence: TGTGCCAGCAGCGGGGACGGCGGAAGAACTAATGAAAAACTGTTTTTT.

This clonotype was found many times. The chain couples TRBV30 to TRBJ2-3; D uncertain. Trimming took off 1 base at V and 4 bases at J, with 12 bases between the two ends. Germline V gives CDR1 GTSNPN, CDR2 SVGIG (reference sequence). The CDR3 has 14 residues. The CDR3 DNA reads TGTGCCTGGAGTGCTCGTGCCCCACCAGATACGCAGTATTTT. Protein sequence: CAWSARAPPDTQYF.

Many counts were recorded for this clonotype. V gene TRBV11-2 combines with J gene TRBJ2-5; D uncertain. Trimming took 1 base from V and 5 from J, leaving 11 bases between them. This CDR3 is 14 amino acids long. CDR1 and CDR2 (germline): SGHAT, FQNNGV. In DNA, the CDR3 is TGTGCCAGCAGCTTAGGGGTTGGTGGGGAGACCCAGTACTTC. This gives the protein CASSLGVGGETQYF. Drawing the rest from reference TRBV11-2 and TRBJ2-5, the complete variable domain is EAGVAQSPRYKIIEKRQSVAFWCNPISGHATLYWYQQILGQGPKLLIQFQNNGVVDDSQLPKDRFSAERLKGVDSTLKIQPAKLEDSAVYLCASSLGVGGETQYFGPGTRLLVL.

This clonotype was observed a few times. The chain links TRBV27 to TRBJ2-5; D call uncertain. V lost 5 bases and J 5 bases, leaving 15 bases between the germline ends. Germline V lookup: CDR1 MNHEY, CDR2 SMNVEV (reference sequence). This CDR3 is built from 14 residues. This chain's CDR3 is CASSGLQAGETQYF. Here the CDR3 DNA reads TGTGCCAGCAGTGGGTTGCAGGCCGGGGAGACCCAGTACTTC.

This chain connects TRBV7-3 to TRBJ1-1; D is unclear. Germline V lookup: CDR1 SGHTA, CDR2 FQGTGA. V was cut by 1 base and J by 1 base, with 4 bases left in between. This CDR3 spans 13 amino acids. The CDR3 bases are TGTGCCAGCAGCTTAATGCCGAACACTGAAGCTTTCTTT. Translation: CASSLMPNTEAFF.

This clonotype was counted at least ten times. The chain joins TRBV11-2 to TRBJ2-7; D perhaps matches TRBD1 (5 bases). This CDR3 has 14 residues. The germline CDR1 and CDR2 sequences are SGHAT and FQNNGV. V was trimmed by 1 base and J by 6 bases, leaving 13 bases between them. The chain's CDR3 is CASSLVVGRGEQYF. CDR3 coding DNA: TGTGCCAGCAGCTTAGTGGTGGGGCGAGGCGAGCAGTACTTC. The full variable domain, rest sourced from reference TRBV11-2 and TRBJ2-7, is EAGVAQSPRYKIIEKRQSVAFWCNPISGHATLYWYQQILGQGPKLLIQFQNNGVVDDSQLPKDRFSAERLKGVDSTLKIQPAKLEDSAVYLCASSLVVGRGEQYFGPGTRLTVT.

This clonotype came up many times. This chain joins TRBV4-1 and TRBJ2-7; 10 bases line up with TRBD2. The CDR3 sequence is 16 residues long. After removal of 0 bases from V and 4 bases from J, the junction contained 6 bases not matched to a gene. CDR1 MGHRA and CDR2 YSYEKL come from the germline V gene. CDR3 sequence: CASSQDTSGDYYEQYF. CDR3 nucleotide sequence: TGCGCCAGCAGCCAAGATACTAGCGGGGACTATTACGAGCAGTACTTC.

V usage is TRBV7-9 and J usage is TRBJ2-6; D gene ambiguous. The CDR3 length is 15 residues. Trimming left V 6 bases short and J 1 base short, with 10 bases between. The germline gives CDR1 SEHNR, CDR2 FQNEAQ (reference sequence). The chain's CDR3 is CASRDPRSGANVLTF. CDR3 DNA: TGTGCCAGCAGAGATCCGAGGTCTGGGGCCAACGTCCTGACTTTC.

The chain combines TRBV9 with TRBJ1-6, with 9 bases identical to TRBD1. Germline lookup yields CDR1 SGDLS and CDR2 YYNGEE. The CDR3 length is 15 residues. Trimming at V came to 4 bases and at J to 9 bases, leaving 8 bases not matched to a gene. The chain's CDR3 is CASSSTGGAGSPLHF. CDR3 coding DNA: TGTGCCAGCAGCAGCACAGGGGGCGCCGGTTCACCCCTCCACTTT.

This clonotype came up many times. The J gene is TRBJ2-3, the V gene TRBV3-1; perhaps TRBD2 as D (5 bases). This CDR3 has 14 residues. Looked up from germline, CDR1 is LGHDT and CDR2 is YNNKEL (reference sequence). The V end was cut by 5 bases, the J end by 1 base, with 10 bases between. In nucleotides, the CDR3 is TGTGCCAGCAGCATAGGGAGAGGCACAGATACGCAGTATTTT. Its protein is CASSIGRGTDTQYF.

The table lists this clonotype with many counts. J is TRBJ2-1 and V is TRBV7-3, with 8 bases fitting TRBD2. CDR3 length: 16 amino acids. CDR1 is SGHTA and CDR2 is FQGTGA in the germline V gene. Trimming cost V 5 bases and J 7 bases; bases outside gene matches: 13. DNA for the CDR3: TGTGCCAGCAGCCCTACCCGGACTAGCTCGTGGAATGAGCAGTTCTTC. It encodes CASSPTRTSSWNEQFF.

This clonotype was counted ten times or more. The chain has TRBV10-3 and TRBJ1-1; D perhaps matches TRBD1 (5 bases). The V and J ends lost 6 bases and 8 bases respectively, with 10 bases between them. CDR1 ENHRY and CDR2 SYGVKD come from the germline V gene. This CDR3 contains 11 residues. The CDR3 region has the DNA TGTGCCATCAGCGGGCAGGGCGAAGCTTTCTTT. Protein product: CAISGQGEAFF.

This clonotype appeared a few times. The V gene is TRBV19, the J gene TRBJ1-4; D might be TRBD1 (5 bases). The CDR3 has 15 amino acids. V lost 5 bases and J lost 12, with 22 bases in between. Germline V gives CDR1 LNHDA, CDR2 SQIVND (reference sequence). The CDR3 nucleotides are TGTGCCAGTAGTGTCCCCGGGACTGCCATAAGGGAACTGTTTTTT. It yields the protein CASSVPGTAIRELFF.